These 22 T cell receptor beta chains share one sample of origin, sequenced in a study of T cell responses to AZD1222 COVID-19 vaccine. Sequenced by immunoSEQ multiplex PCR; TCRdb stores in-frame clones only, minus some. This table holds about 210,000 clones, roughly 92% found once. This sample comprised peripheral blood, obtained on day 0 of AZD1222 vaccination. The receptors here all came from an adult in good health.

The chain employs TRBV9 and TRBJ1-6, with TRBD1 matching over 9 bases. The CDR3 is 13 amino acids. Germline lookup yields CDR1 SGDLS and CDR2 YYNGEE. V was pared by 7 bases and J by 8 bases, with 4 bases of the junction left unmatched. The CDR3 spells CASGTGIDSPLHF. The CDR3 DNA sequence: TGTGCCAGCGGGACAGGGATCGATTCACCCCTCCACTTT.

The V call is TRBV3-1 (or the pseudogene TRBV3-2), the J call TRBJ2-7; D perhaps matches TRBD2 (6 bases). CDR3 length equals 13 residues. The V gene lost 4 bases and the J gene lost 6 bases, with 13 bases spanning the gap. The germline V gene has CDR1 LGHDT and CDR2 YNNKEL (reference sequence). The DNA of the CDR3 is TGTGCCAGCAGCCCCCGGGACTTCGGCGAGCAGTACTTC. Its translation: CASSPRDFGEQYF.

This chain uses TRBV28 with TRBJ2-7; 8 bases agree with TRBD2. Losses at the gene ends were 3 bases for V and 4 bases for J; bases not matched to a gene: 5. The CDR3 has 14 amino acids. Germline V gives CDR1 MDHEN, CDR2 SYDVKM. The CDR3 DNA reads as TGTGCCAGCAGTTTCGGGGGGGGTAGTTACGAGCAGTACTTC. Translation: CASSFGGGSYEQYF.

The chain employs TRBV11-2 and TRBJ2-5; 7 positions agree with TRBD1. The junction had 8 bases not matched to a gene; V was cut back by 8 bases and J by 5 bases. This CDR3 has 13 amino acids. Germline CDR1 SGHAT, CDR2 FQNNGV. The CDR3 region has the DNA TGTGCCAGCTCATCGACAGGGAAGGAGACCCAGTACTTC. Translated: CASSSTGKETQYF. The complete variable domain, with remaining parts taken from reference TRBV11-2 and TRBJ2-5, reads EAGVAQSPRYKIIEKRQSVAFWCNPISGHATLYWYQQILGQGPKLLIQFQNNGVVDDSQLPKDRFSAERLKGVDSTLKIQPAKLEDSAVYLCASSSTGKETQYFGPGTRLLVL.

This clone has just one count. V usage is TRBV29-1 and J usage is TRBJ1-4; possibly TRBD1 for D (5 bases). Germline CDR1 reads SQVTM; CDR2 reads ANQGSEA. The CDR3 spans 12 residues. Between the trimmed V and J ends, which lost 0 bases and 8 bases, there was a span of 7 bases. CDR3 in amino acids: CSVEDSGEKLFF. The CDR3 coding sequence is TGCAGCGTTGAAGACTCAGGGGAAAAACTGTTTTTT.

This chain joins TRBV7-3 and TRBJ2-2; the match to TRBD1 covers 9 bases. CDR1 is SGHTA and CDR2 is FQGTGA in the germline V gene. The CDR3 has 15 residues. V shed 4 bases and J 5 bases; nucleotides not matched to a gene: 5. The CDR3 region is CASSSGQGRTGELFF. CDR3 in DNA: TGTGCCAGCAGCTCGGGACAGGGTCGGACCGGGGAGCTGTTTTTT.

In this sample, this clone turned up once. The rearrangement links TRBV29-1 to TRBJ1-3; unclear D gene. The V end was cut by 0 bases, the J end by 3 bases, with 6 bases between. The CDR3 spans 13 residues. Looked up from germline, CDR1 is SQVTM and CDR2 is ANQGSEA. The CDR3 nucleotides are TGCAGCGTTGAAGAGGGGATTGGAAACACCATATATTTT. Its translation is CSVEEGIGNTIYF.

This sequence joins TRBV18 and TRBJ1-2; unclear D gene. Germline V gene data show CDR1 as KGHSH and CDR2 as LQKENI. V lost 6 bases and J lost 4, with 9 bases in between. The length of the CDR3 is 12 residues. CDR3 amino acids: CASSTEPYGYTF. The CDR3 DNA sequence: TGTGCCAGCTCTACAGAGCCCTATGGCTACACCTTC.

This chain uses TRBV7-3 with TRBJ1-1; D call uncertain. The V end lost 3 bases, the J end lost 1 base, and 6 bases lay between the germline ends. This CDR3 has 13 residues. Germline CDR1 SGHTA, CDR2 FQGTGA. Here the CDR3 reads CASSFQENTEAFF. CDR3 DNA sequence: TGTGCCAGCAGCTTCCAGGAGAACACTGAAGCTTTCTTT. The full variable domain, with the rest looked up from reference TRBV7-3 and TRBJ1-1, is GAGVSQTPSNKVTEKGKYVELRCDPISGHTALYWYRQSLGQGPEFLIYFQGTGAADDSGLPNDRFFAVRPEGSVSTLKIQRTERGDSAVYLCASSFQENTEAFFGQGTRLTVV.

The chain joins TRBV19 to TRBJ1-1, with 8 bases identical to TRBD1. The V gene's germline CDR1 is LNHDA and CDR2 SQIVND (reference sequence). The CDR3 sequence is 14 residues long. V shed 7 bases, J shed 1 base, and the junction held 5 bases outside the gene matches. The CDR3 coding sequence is TGTGCCAGTACTCTAGGGACAGGGAACACTGAAGCTTTCTTT. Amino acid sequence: CASTLGTGNTEAFF.

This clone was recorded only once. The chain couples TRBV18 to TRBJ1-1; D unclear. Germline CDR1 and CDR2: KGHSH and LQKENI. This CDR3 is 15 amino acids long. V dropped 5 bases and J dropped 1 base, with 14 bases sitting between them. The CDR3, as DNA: TGTGCCAGCTCAGGGAGGGATTCGGCGAACACTGAAGCTTTCTTT. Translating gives CASSGRDSANTEAFF.

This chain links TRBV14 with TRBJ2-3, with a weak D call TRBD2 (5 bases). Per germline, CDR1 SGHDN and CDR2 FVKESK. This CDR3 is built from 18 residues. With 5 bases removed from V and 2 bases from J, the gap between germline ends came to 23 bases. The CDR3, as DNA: TGTGCCAGCAGCAAAACACCCGGGAACAGCCCCCTCACAGATACGCAGTATTTT. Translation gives CASSKTPGNSPLTDTQYF.

The CDR3 DNA follows: TGTGCCAGCACTTGGCTGAGAGAGACCCAGTACTTC. This translates into CASTWLRETQYF. The rearrangement uses TRBV2 and TRBJ2-5; D ambiguous. Germline V gives CDR1 SNHLY, CDR2 FYNNEI. The V end was cut by 7 bases, the J end by 4 bases, with 10 bases between. The CDR3 totals 12 residues.

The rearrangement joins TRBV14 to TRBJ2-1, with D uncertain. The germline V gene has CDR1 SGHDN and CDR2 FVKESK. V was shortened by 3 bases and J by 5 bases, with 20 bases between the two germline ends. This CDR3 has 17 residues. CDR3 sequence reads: CASSHEKGVDPDNEQFF. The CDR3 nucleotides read TGTGCCAGCAGCCACGAGAAAGGAGTGGACCCTGACAATGAGCAGTTCTTC.

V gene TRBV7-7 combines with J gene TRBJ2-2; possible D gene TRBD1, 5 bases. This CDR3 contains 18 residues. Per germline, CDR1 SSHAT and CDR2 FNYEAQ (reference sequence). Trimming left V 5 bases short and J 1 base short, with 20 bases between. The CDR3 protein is CASSPGPRRQGNTGELFF. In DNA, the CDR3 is TGTGCCAGCAGCCCCGGCCCAAGACGGCAGGGGAACACCGGGGAGCTGTTTTTT.

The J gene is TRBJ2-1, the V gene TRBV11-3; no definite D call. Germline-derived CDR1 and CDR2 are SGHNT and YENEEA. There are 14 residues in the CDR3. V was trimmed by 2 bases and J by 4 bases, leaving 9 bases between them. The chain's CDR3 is CASSLIFRYNEQFF. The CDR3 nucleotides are TGTGCCAGCAGCTTAATTTTCAGATACAATGAGCAGTTCTTC. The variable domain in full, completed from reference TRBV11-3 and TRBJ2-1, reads EAGVVQSPRYKIIEKKQPVAFWCNPISGHNTLYWYLQNLGQGPELLIRYENEEAVDDSQLPKDRFSAERLKGVDSTLKIQPAELGDSAVYLCASSLIFRYNEQFFGPGTRLTVL.

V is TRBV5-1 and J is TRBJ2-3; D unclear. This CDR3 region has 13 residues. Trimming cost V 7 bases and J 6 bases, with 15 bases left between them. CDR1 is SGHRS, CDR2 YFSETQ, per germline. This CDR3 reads CASSSADGDTQYF. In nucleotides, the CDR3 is TGCGCCAGCTCATCGGCGGATGGGGATACGCAGTATTTT.

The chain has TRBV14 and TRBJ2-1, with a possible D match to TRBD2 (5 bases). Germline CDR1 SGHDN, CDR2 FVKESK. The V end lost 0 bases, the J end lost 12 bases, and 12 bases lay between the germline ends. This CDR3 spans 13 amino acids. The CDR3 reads CASSQERRTGQFF. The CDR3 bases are TGTGCCAGCAGCCAAGAGAGAAGGACTGGGCAGTTCTTC.

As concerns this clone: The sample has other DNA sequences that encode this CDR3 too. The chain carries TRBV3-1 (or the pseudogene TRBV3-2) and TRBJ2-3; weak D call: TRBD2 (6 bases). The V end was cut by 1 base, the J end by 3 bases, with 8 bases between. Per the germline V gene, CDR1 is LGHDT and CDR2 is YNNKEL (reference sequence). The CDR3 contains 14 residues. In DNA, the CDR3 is TGTGCCAGCAGCCAAGTGGGGGGAACAGATACGCAGTATTTT. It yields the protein CASSQVGGTDTQYF.

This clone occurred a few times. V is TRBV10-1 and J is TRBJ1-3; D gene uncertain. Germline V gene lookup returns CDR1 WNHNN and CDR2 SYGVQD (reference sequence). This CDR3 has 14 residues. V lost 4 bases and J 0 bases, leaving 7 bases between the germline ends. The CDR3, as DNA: TGCGCCAGCAGTGTTTCTCGCTCTGGAAACACCATATATTTT. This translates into CASSVSRSGNTIYF.

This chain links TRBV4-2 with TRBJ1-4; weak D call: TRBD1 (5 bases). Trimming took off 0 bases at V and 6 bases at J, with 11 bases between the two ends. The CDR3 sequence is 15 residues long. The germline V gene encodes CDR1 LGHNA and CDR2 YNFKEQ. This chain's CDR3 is CASSQELGGDEKLFF. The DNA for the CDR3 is TGTGCCAGCAGCCAAGAATTGGGGGGGGATGAAAAACTGTTTTTT.

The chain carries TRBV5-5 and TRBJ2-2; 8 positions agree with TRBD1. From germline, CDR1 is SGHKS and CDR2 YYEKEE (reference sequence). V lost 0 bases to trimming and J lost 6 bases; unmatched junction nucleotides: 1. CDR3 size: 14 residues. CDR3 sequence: CASSLGQGSGELFF. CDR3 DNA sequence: TGTGCCAGCAGCTTGGGACAGGGGTCCGGGGAGCTGTTTTTT.